Listed here are 29 T cell receptor beta chains from one sample, sequenced in a study of T cells in Graves' hyperthyroidism and ophthalmopathy. RNA transcripts served as the template for amplifying TCR beta CDR3 regions. During a first-round RT-PCR of the TCR CDR3, the HTBI primer set was used. Each CDR3 protein is one row after TCRdb ran MiXCR on the multiplex PCR reads. Of around 340,000 distinct CDR3 sequences listed, 20% to 25% are singletons. The sequenced material came from blood. The receptors were sampled from a woman in her forties or fifties with Graves' hyperthyroidism.

The chain uses TRBV27 and TRBJ2-1; the D is unclear. The germline V gene has CDR1 MNHEY and CDR2 SMNVEV (reference sequence). This CDR3 is built from 14 residues. The V gene lost 2 bases and the J gene lost 5 bases, with 10 bases spanning the gap. The CDR3 nucleotides are TGTGCCAGCAGTTTAAGTCCGGTCCACAATGAGCAGTTCTTC. Protein: CASSLSPVHNEQFF.

This clonotype was seen at least ten times. The rearrangement uses TRBV6-1 and TRBJ1-5; possible D gene TRBD1, 5 bases. Germline V gives CDR1 MNHNS, CDR2 SASEGT. The CDR3 covers 13 residues. Trimming cost V 7 bases and J 3 bases, with 10 bases left between them. CDR3 amino acids: CASKLQDNQPQHF. CDR3 coding DNA: TGTGCCAGCAAATTACAGGACAATCAGCCCCAGCATTTT.

This clonotype was counted ten times or more. V is TRBV2 and J is TRBJ1-3; no firm D call. The germline V and J ends were trimmed by 3 bases and 0 bases, with 9 bases remaining between them. Germline V gene lookup returns CDR1 SNHLY and CDR2 FYNNEI. This CDR3 spans 15 amino acids. The CDR3, as DNA: TGTGCCAGCAGTGATGAGAACCACTCTGGAAACACCATATATTTT. Protein sequence: CASSDENHSGNTIYF.

This clonotype has at least ten counts. The gene calls are TRBV6-4 and TRBJ2-2; D gene uncertain. Per germline, CDR1 MRHNA and CDR2 SNTAGT. This CDR3 has 14 amino acids. Trimming stripped 4 bases from V and 2 bases from J, with 8 bases between. CDR3 coding DNA: TGTGCCAGCAGTGGCTCGTTTAACACCGGGGAGCTGTTTTTT. It translates to CASSGSFNTGELFF.

This clonotype has ten or more counts. The chain couples TRBV12-3 or TRBV12-4 to TRBJ2-5, with D maybe TRBD1 (6 bases). Trimming shortened V by 3 bases and J by 4 bases, and 15 bases separated the two germline ends. The CDR3 totals 15 residues. The CDR3 here is CASSLIRGRGETQYF. Here the CDR3 DNA reads TGTGCCAGCAGTTTGATCAGGGGTAGGGGAGAGACCCAGTACTTC.

This clonotype was seen many times. This chain uses TRBV20-1 with TRBJ2-1, with 7 bases matching TRBD2. From germline, CDR1 is DFQATT and CDR2 SNEGSKA (reference sequence). The V and J ends lost 3 bases and 6 bases, in that order; junction bases with no gene match: 11. The CDR3 sequence is 15 residues long. CDR3 loop: CSASGSSSGRNEQFF. CDR3 DNA sequence: TGCAGTGCTAGCGGCAGCTCTAGCGGCCGCAATGAGCAGTTCTTC.

In this sample, this clonotype turned up many times. This rearrangement joins TRBV27 to TRBJ1-1, with D perhaps matching TRBD1 (6 bases). The CDR3 has 13 amino acids. The germline V gene encodes CDR1 MNHEY and CDR2 SMNVEV (reference sequence). V was clipped by 7 bases and J by 7 bases, with 16 bases between them. The CDR3 protein is CASTSYRVLEAFF. CDR3 nucleotides: TGTGCCAGCACCTCTTACAGGGTCCTTGAAGCTTTCTTT.

This clonotype was picked up many times. The chain links TRBV11-3 to TRBJ2-1; 9 nucleotides align to TRBD2. V lost 2 bases and J lost 1; bases outside the gene matches: 3. Germline CDR1 and CDR2: SGHNT and YENEEA. This CDR3 region has 16 residues. The CDR3 DNA sequence: TGTGCCAGCAGCTTATCCCTAGCGGGGTCCTACAATGAGCAGTTCTTC. It is translated as CASSLSLAGSYNEQFF.

At least ten counts were recorded for this clonotype. The chain carries TRBV11-3 and TRBJ1-1, with D uncertain. The CDR3 extends over 15 amino acids. V lost 5 bases and J 5 bases, leaving 18 bases between the germline ends. Germline CDR1 and CDR2: SGHNT and YENEEA. CDR3 DNA sequence: TGTGCCAGCAGCCCAAGGACGGAAAAGAGGACTGAAGCTTTCTTT. Residues: CASSPRTEKRTEAFF.

Many counts were recorded for this clonotype. The J gene is TRBJ2-7, the V gene TRBV6-1; possible D gene TRBD2, 6 bases. With 5 bases removed from V and 7 bases from J, the gap between germline ends came to 15 bases. The V gene's germline CDR1 is MNHNS and CDR2 SASEGT. This CDR3 is built from 13 residues. CDR3 protein: CASSFSGGSEQYF. The CDR3 bases are TGTGCCAGCAGTTTTAGCGGAGGCTCGGAGCAGTACTTC.

Many counts were recorded for this clonotype. The chain uses TRBV3-1 and TRBJ1-6; 9 nucleotides match TRBD1. Germline V gene lookup returns CDR1 LGHDT and CDR2 YNNKEL (reference sequence). CDR3 length: 15 residues. After removal of 0 bases from V and 7 bases from J, the junction contained 1 base not matched to a gene. The CDR3 nucleotides read TGTGCCAGCAGCCAAGAGGACAGGGGAAATTCACCCCTCCACTTT. Protein product: CASSQEDRGNSPLHF.

Ten or more counts support this clonotype. This chain joins TRBV2 and TRBJ1-4; D unresolved. The CDR3 is made up of 14 amino acids. Deletions cut 5 bases from V and 7 bases from J, with 14 bases between. From germline, CDR1 is SNHLY and CDR2 FYNNEI. CDR3 in DNA: TGTGCCAGCAGTAGGGTACCGTCCGCTGAAAAACTGTTTTTT. Protein product: CASSRVPSAEKLFF. Full variable domain (remainder filled in from reference TRBV2 and TRBJ1-4): EPEVTQTPSHQVTQMGQEVILRCVPISNHLYFYWYRQILGQKVEFLVSFYNNEISEKSEIFDDQFSVERPDGSNFTLKIRSTKLEDSAMYFCASSRVPSAEKLFFGSGTQLSVL.

This clonotype showed up many times. The chain is built from TRBV12-3 or TRBV12-4 and TRBJ2-2; no clear D gene. V was pared by 6 bases and J by 4 bases, with 9 bases between. CDR3 length equals 13 residues. CDR3 nucleotides: TGTGCCAGCAGCCGAACAAGCACCGGGGAGCTGTTTTTT. Translating it yields CASSRTSTGELFF.

In DNA, the CDR3 is TGCAGTGCTAGAGTCAGTTCCGGGACGAAGGGCTACACCTTC. Encoded protein: CSARVSSGTKGYTF. This chain links TRBV20-1 with TRBJ1-2; D may be TRBD1 (5 bases). The CDR3 is 14 residues long. Between the trimmed V and J ends, which lost 1 base and 8 bases, there was a span of 17 bases. The V gene's germline CDR1 is DFQATT and CDR2 SNEGSKA (reference sequence).

This clonotype was observed a handful of times. V gene TRBV6-5 combines with J gene TRBJ1-4; tentatively, D is TRBD1 (5 bases). The germline V and J ends were trimmed by 0 bases and 8 bases, with 19 bases remaining between them. Per germline, CDR1 MNHEY and CDR2 SVGAGI. The length of the CDR3 is 17 residues. CDR3 sequence reads: CASSYSIFAGLQEKLFF. The CDR3 DNA sequence: TGTGCCAGCAGTTACTCGATATTTGCAGGGTTGCAGGAAAAACTGTTTTTT.

The gene calls are TRBV6-1 and TRBJ1-4, with 8 bases fitting TRBD1. The CDR3 contains 17 residues. With V trimmed by 0 bases and J by 7 bases, 10 bases remained unmatched. CDR1 and CDR2 (germline): MNHNS, SASEGT. CDR3 sequence (DNA): TGTGCCAGCAGTGAAGCTACCACAGGGGGTGTAGGTGAAAAACTGTTTTTT. Its translation: CASSEATTGGVGEKLFF.

The table lists this clonotype with many counts. The rearrangement joins TRBV11-2 to TRBJ1-2; 7 bases are shared with TRBD1. V dropped 5 bases and J dropped 4; count of bases not matched to a gene: 7. The CDR3 loop spans 14 amino acids. Germline CDR1 is SGHAT and CDR2 is FQNNGV. CDR3 nucleotides: TGTGCCAGCAGCCACGGGACAGATTTCTATGGCTACACCTTC. The encoded protein is CASSHGTDFYGYTF.

This clonotype has only a few counts. The chain couples TRBV18 to TRBJ2-1; 8 bases line up with TRBD1. The germline V gene has CDR1 KGHSH and CDR2 LQKENI. The CDR3 sequence is 15 residues long. V was pared by 6 bases and J by 5 bases, with 9 bases of the junction left unmatched. The DNA of the CDR3 is TGTGCCAGCTCGCTCGACAGGGGAAAGGACAATGAGCAGTTCTTC. It yields the protein CASSLDRGKDNEQFF. Combining the CDR3 with reference TRBV18 and TRBJ2-1 gives the whole variable domain NAGVMQNPRHLVRRRGQEARLRCSPMKGHSHVYWYRQLPEEGLKFMVYLQKENIIDESGMPKERFSAEFPKEGPSILRIQQVVRGDSAAYFCASSLDRGKDNEQFFGPGTRLTVL.

This clonotype was seen ten or more times. The chain recombines TRBV28 with TRBJ2-5, with D tentatively TRBD2 (6 bases). CDR1 is MDHEN and CDR2 is SYDVKM in the germline V gene. The CDR3 sequence is 14 residues long. V was shortened by 3 bases and J by 4 bases, with 12 bases between the two germline ends. The CDR3 nucleotides are TGTGCCAGCAGTTTGGGCGGGGTGGCAGAGACCCAGTACTTC. It yields the protein CASSLGGVAETQYF.

This clonotype occurred many times. This sequence joins TRBV19 and TRBJ1-1; weak D call: TRBD1 (6 bases). Deletions cut 3 bases from V and 6 bases from J, with 17 bases between. Germline lookup yields CDR1 LNHDA and CDR2 SQIVND (reference sequence). CDR3 size: 15 residues. In nucleotides, the CDR3 is TGTGCCAGTAGTATTGCCGGCCCCACAGGGCCTGAAGCTTTCTTT. This sequence encodes CASSIAGPTGPEAFF.

This clonotype was counted at least ten times. The gene calls are TRBV27 and TRBJ2-3, with D uncertain. The germline V and J ends were trimmed by 2 bases and 0 bases, with 12 bases remaining between them. CDR1 is MNHEY and CDR2 is SMNVEV in the germline V gene (reference sequence). This CDR3 is built from 16 residues. DNA for the CDR3: TGTGCCAGCAGTTTAGGCCGGTCTTCTAGCACAGATACGCAGTATTTT. Translated, it gives CASSLGRSSSTDTQYF.

This clonotype was seen many times. The chain carries TRBV7-8 and TRBJ2-5, with D possibly matching TRBD1 (6 bases). Trimming stripped 5 bases from V and 2 bases from J, with 12 bases between. The germline gives CDR1 SGHVS, CDR2 FQNEAQ. The CDR3 runs to 14 residues. CDR3 DNA: TGTGCCAGCAGCCCACGGGACATTCAAGAGACCCAGTACTTC. Protein: CASSPRDIQETQYF.

V gene TRBV19 combines with J gene TRBJ1-1; TRBD1 matches at 7 bases. With V trimmed by 4 bases and J by 4 bases, 6 bases remained unmatched. The CDR3 covers 14 residues. Looked up from germline, CDR1 is LNHDA and CDR2 is SQIVND (reference sequence). The CDR3 coding sequence is TGTGCCAGTAGTACGACAGGGAGGAGCACTGAAGCTTTCTTT. It translates to CASSTTGRSTEAFF.

The CDR3 DNA sequence: TGTGCCAGCAGCCCCCGGGACAGCCGATATGAAAAACTGTTTTTT. Protein sequence: CASSPRDSRYEKLFF. The chain carries TRBV7-9 and TRBJ1-4, with TRBD1 matching 7 bases. The germline gives CDR1 SEHNR, CDR2 FQNEAQ (reference sequence). The CDR3 spans 15 residues. V lost 5 bases and J lost 6; bases outside the gene matches: 9.

This chain joins TRBV7-9 and TRBJ1-6; 7 nucleotides match TRBD1. J gave up 4 bases and V 0 bases, and 6 bases lay outside the gene matches. The CDR3 extends over 17 amino acids. CDR1 and CDR2 (germline): SEHNR, FQNEAQ (reference sequence). The CDR3 here is CASSLAKQGKYNSPLHF. The CDR3 coding sequence is TGTGCCAGCAGCTTAGCGAAACAGGGGAAATATAATTCACCCCTCCACTTT.

As for this clonotype: A much larger clone sits a single nucleotide away, making a read error possible. J is TRBJ2-7 and V is TRBV2, with D tentatively TRBD2 (6 bases). The length of the CDR3 is 14 residues. Germline CDR1 reads SNHLY; CDR2 reads FYNNEI. CDR3 region: CASTNSGGSYEQHF. The CDR3 DNA reads as TGTGCCAGCACCAATAGTGGGGGGTCCTACGAGCAGCACTTC. The full variable domain, completed using reference TRBV2 and TRBJ2-7, is EPEVTQTPSHQVTQMGQEVILRCVPISNHLYFYWYRQILGQKVEFLVSFYNNEISEKSEIFDDQFSVERPDGSNFTLKIRSTKLEDSAMYFCASTNSGGSYEQHFGPGTRLTVT.

This clonotype was observed many times. V gene TRBV18 combines with J gene TRBJ2-1; a weak D match, TRBD1 (6 bases). Germline assignment: CDR1 KGHSH and CDR2 LQKENI. The V end was cut by 6 bases, the J end by 6 bases, with 12 bases between. The CDR3 sequence is 13 residues long. CDR3 nucleotides: TGTGCCAGCTCCCCGACAGGAGGCAATGAGCAGTTCTTC. Amino acid sequence: CASSPTGGNEQFF.

The rearrangement uses TRBV10-3 and TRBJ2-7; maybe TRBD2 (6 bases). This CDR3 region has 19 residues. With 5 bases removed from V and 7 bases from J, the gap between germline ends came to 33 bases. Germline CDR1 is ENHRY and CDR2 is SYGVKD. This CDR3 reads CAISPGEWDGGLALGEQYF. The CDR3 DNA sequence: TGTGCCATCAGTCCGGGAGAATGGGATGGCGGGTTGGCCCTTGGGGAGCAGTACTTC.

In this sample, this clonotype turned up many times. The chain employs TRBV30 and TRBJ2-1; D is perhaps TRBD2 (6 bases). Looked up from germline, CDR1 is GTSNPN and CDR2 is SVGIG (reference sequence). The CDR3 has 14 amino acids. The V gene lost 0 bases and the J gene lost 8 bases, with 14 bases spanning the gap. CDR3 coding DNA: TGTGCCTGGAGTGTATCTTGGACTAAGGATGAGCAGTTCTTC. Translating gives CAWSVSWTKDEQFF.